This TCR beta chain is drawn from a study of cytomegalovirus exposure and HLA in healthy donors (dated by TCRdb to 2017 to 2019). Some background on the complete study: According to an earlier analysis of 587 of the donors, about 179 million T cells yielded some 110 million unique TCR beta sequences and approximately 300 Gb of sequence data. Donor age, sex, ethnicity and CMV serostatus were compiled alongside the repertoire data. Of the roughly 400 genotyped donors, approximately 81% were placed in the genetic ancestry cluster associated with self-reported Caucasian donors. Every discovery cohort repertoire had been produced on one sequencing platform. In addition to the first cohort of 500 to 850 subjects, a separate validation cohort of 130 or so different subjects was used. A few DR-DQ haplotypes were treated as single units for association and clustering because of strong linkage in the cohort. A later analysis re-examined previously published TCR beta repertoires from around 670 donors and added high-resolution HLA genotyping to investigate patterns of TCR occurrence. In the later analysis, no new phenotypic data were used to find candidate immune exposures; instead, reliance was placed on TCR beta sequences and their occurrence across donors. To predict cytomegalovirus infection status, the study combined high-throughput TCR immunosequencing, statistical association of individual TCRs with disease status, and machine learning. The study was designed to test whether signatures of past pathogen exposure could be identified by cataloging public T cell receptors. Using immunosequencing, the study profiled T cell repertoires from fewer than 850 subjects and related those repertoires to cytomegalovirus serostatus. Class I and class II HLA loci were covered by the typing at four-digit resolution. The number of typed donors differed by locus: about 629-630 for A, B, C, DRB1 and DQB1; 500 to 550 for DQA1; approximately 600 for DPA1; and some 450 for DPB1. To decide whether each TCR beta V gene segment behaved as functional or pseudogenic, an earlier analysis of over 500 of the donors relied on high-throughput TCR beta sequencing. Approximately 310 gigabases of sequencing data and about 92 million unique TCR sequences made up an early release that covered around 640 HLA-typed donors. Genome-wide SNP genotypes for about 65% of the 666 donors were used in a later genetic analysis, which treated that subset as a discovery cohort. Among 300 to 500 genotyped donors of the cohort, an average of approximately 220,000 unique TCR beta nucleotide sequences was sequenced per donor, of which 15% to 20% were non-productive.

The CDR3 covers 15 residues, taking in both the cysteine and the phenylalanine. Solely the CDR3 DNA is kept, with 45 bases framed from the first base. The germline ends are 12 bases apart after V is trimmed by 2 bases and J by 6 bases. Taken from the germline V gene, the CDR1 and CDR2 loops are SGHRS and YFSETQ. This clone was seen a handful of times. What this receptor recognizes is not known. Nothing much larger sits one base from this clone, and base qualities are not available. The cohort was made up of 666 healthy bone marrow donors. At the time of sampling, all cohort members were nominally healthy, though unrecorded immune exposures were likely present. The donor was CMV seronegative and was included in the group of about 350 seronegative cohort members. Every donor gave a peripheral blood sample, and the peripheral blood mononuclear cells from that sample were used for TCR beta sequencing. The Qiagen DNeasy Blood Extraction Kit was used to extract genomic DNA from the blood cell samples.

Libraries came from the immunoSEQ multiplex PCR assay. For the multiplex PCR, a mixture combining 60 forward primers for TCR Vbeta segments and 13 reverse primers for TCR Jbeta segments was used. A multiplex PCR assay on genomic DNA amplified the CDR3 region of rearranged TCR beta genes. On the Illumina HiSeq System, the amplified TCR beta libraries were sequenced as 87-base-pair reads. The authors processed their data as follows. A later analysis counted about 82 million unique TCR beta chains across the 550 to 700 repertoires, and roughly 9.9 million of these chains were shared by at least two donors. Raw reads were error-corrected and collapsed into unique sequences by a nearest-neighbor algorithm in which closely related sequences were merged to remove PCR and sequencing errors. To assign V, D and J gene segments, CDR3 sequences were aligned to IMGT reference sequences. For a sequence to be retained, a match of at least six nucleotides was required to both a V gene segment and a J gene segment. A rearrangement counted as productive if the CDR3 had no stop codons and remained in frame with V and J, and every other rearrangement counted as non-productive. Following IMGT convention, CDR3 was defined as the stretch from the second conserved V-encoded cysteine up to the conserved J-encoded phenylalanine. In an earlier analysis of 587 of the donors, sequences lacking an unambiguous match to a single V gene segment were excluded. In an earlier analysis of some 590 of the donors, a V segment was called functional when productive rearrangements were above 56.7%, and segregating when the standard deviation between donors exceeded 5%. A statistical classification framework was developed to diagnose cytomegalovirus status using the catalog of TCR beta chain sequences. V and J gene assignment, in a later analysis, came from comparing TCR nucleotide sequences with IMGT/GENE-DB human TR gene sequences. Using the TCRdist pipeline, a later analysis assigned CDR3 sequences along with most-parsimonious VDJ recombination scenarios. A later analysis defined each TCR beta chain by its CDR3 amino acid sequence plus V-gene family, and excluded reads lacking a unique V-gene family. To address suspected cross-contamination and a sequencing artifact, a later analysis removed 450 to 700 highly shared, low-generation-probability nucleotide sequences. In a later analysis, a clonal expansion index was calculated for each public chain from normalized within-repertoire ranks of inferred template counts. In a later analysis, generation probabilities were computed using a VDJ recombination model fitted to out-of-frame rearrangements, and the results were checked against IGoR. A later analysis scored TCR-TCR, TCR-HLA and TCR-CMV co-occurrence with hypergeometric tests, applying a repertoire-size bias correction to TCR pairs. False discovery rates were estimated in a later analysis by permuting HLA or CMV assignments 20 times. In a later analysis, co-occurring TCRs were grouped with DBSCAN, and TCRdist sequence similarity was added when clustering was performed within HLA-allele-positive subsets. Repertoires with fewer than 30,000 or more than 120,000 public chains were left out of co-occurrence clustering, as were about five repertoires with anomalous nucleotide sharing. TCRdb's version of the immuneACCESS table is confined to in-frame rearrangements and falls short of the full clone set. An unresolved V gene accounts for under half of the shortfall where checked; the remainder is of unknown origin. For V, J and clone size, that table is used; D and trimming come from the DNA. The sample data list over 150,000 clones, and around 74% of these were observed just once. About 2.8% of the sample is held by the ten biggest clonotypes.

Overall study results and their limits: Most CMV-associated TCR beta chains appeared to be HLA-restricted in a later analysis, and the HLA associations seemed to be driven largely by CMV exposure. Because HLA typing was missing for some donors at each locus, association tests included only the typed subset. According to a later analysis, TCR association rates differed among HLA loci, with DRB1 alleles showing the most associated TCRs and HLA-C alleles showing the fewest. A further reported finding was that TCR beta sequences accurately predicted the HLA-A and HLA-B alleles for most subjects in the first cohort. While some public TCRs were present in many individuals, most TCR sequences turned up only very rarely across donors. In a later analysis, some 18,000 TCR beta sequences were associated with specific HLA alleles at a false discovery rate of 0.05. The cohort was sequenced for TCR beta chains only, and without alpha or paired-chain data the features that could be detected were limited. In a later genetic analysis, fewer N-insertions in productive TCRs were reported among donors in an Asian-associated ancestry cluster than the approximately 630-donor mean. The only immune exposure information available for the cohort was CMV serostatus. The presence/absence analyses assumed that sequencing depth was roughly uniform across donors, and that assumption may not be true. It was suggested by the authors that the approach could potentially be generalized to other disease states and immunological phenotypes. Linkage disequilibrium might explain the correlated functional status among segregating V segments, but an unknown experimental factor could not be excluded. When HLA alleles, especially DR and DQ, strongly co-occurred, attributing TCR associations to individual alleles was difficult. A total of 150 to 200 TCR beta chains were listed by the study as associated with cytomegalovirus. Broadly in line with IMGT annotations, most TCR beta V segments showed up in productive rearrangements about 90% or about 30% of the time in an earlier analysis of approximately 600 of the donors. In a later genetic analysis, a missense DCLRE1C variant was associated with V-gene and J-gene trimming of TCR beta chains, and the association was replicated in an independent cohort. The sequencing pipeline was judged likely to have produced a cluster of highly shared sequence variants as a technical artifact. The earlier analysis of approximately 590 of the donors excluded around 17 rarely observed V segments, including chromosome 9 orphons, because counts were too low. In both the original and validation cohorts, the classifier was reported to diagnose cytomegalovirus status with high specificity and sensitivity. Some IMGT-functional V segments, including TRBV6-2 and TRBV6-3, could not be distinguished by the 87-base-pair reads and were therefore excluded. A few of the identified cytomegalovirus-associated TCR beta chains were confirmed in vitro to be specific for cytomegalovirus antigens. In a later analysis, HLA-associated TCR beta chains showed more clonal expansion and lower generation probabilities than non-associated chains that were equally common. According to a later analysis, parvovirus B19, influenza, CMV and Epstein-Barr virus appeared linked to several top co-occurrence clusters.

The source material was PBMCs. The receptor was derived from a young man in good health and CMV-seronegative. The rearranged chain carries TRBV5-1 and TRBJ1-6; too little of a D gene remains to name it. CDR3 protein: CASSFDRGGNSPLHF. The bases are TGCGCCAGCAGCTTTGATCGGGGAGGTAATTCACCCCTCCACTTT.